Listed below are T cell receptor beta chains from one sample, sequenced in a study of CD8 T cells in ankylosing spondylitis. TCRdb fed the 5' RACE reads into MiXCR, producing one record per CDR3 protein. The data hold around 22,000 distinct CDR3 sequences, with 10% to 15% observed a single time. What was sequenced was blood. These receptors all stem from a male donor with ankylosing spondylitis or in good health (not recorded which). Each CDR3 is given with its conserved first and last residue. The D gene is left open where the match is weak. Some rows have no size entry. The others give once, few or many, or a class for an expanded clone.

V gene	J gene	D gene	clone size	CDR3 DNA	CDR3 protein
TRBV7-2	TRBJ2-7	NA	NA	TGTGCCAGCAGCTCCCGACGGGGCGGGATCGGATACGAGCAGTACTTC	CASSSRRGGIGYEQYF
TRBV5-1	TRBJ2-2	TRBD2	few	TGCGCCAGCAGCCCCAGCGGTGCTGGACTAGCGGGGAAAGCCGGGGAGCTGTTTTTT	CASSPSGAGLAGKAGELFF
TRBV7-9	TRBJ1-1	NA	many	TGTGCCAGCAGCTTAGGTAACAGGGAAAGATACAAGGACACTGAAGCTTTCTTT	CASSLGNRERYKDTEAFF
TRBV5-1	TRBJ1-4	TRBD1	many	TGCGCCAGCAGCTTGGAATGGACAGGGCAAGAAAAACTGTTTTTT	CASSLEWTGQEKLFF
TRBV5-1	TRBJ2-1	TRBD2	NA	TGCGCCAGCAGGGCTAGCGGGGGCAATGAGCAGTTCTTC	CASRASGGNEQFF
TRBV7-2	TRBJ1-3	NA	many	TGTGCCAGCAGCTTACATTCGGAAAACACCATATATTTT	CASSLHSENTIYF
TRBV5-1	TRBJ2-3	TRBD1	many	TGCGCCAGCTCCACAGAAAACAGGGGCATAGATACGCAGTATTTT	CASSTENRGIDTQYF
TRBV25-1	TRBJ1-1	NA	NA	TGTGCCAGCAGTGGAGTGGGGGCGGGGAACACTGAAGCTTTCTTT	CASSGVGAGNTEAFF
TRBV19	TRBJ2-1	NA	NA	TGTGCCAGTAGTATAGATCCCCCCGGGGACCCCTACAATGAGCAGTTCTTC	CASSIDPPGDPYNEQFF
TRBV3-1	TRBJ2-3	TRBD1	NA	TGTGCCAGCAGCGTGGGGACAGACCTCCGCACAGATACGCAGTATTTT	CASSVGTDLRTDTQYF
TRBV9	TRBJ2-2	NA	many	TGTGCCAGCAGCCCCCCGGCCGGGGAGCTGTTTTTT	CASSPPAGELFF
TRBV7-2	TRBJ2-2	NA	few	TGTGCCAGCAGCCTAGGGGCTAGCGGGGAGCTGTTTTTT	CASSLGASGELFF
TRBV19	TRBJ2-7	TRBD2	NA	TGTGCCAGTAGTGGGACTAGCGGGAGTTTCTCCTACGAGCAGTACTTC	CASSGTSGSFSYEQYF
TRBV12-3/TRBV12-4	TRBJ2-3	NA	NA	TGTGCCAGCAGTTTGGGGGGGGCCTACGCAGATACGCAGTATTTT	CASSLGGAYADTQYF
TRBV7-2	TRBJ2-5	NA	few	TGTGCCAGCAGCTTTGACAGATTCCAAGAGACCCAGTACTTC	CASSFDRFQETQYF
TRBV3-1	TRBJ1-1	NA	many	TGTGCCAGCTCTAGGGCGGCAGGGATGAACACTGAAGCTTTCTTT	CASSRAAGMNTEAFF
TRBV29-1	TRBJ2-4	TRBD1	NA	TGCAGCGTTGAAGACACAGGGGCAGGGGGCAAAAACATTCAGTACTTC	CSVEDTGAGGKNIQYF